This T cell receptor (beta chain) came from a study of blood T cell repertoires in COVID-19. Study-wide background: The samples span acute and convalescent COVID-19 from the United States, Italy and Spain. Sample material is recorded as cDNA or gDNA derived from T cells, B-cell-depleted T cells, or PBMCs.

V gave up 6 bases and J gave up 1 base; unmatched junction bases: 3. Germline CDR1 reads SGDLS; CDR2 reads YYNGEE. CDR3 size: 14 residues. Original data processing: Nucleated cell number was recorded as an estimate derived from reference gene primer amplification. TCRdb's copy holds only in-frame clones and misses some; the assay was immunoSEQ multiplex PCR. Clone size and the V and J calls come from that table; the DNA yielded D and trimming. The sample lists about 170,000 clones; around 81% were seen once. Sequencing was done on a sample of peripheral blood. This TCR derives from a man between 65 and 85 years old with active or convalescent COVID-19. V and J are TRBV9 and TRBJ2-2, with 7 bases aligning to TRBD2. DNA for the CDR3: TGTGCCAGCAAGTCTAGCGGGAACACCGGGGAGCTGTTTTTT. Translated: CASKSSGNTGELFF.